The present T cell receptor (beta chain) was sequenced within a study of regulatory T cells in long-lasting Graves disease. Findings and caveats of the study: Researchers examined only peripheral blood and not thyroid tissue. Those with persistent Graves' had less TCR diversity than newly diagnosed patients.

This clonotype came up many times. Its antigen is not known. Time point meaning: newly diagnosed GD, antithyroid drugs for less than 3 months. Construction of the TCR library relied on RNA isolated from PBMCs. With 0 bases clipped from V and 3 bases from J, the junction kept 7 bases outside the gene matches. Germline-derived CDR1 and CDR2 are SGHAT and FQNNGV. The CDR3 loop spans 16 amino acids. CDR3-region Arm-PCR and iRepertoire HTBI primers produced the TCR beta libraries. TCRdb ran MiXCR on the multiplex PCR reads and lists one entry per CDR3 protein. The sample holds around 330,000 distinct CDR3 sequences, 18% seen once.

The V and J genes are TRBV11-2 and TRBJ2-7; 8 positions match TRBD2. The clonotype was recovered from a female donor with Graves disease. Sequenced here: peripheral blood mononuclear cells (PBMCs), sampled at new diagnosis, from a patient treated with antithyroid drugs. The CDR3 nucleotides read TGTGCCAGCAGCTTAGAAGCGGGAGTAGTGTACTACGAGCAGTACTTC. It codes for CASSLEAGVVYYEQYF.